This T cell receptor beta chain was identified in a study of long-term antiretroviral therapy in people with HIV. The study, taken as a whole, reports: HIV repertoires showed narrower CDR3 length ranges than controls.

Germline V lookup: CDR1 SGHTA, CDR2 FQGNSA. This CDR3 is 15 amino acids long. V lost 5 bases to trimming and J lost 1 base, with 13 bases between them. Details on this clone: Its antigen is not known.

The authors ran the immunoSEQ assay, v3.0, at survey level. This table comes from immunoSEQ multiplex PCR, and its TCRdb copy is limited to in-frame clones, with some not included. This table holds about 20,000 clones, about nine tenths found once. The chain carries TRBV7-2 and TRBJ2-3; no reliable D call. Sequenced material: unsorted PBMCs, taken about 4.5 years before starting antiretroviral therapy. This clonotype was obtained from a woman in her twenties or thirties with HIV. For the CDR3, the DNA is TGTGCCAGCAGCCCGGTAGGGTTAGGCACAGATACGCAGTATTTT. It translates to CASSPVGLGTDTQYF.